What follows is one T cell receptor (beta chain) and its context. Its cognate antigen is unknown. Other DNA sequences in the sample encode the same CDR3. This specimen comes from a study of shared clonotypes between healthy human individuals. Study results and limitations: Lower generation probabilities were found for non-shared clonotypes than for those shared by all four donors.

TCRdb's copy holds only in-frame clones and misses some; the assay was immunoSEQ multiplex PCR. The sample gives over a million clones, roughly 96% of which show up once; roughly 1.2% is in the top ten. Into CD45RA+ naive and CD45RA-negative memory subsets, the CD4+ cells were split. Trimming cost V 3 bases and J 4 bases; bases outside gene matches: 4. Germline lookup yields CDR1 SQVTM and CDR2 ANQGSEA. The CDR3 is made up of 13 amino acids. The clonotype comes from a man aged 25-45 years in good health. Sequenced input: naive CD4+ T cells sorted from blood. Documented subset: CD45RA+ positively selected. This chain connects TRBV29-1 to TRBJ2-5, with 8 bases fitting TRBD1. The CDR3, as DNA: TGCAGCGTTGACAGGGGGCGGCGAGAGACCCAGTACTTC. It encodes CSVDRGRRETQYF.